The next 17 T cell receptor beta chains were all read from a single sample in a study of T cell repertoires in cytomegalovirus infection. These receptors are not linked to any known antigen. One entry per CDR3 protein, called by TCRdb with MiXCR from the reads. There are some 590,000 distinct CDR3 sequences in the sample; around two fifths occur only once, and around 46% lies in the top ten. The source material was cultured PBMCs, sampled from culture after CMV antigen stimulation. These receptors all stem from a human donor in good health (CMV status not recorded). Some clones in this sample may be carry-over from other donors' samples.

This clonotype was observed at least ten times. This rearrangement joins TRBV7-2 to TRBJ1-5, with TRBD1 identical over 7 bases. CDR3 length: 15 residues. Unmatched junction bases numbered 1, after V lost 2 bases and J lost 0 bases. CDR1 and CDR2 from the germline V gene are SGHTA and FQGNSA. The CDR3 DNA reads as TGTGCCAGCAGCTTAAGACAGGGTAGCAATCAGCCCCAGCATTTT. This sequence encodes CASSLRQGSNQPQHF.

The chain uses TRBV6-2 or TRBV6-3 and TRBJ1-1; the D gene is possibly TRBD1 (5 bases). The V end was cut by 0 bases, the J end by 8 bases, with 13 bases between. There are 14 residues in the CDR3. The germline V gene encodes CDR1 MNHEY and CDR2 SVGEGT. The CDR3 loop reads CASSYSMGRTEAFF. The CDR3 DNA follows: TGTGCCAGCAGTTACTCGATGGGGCGGACAGAAGCTTTCTTT.

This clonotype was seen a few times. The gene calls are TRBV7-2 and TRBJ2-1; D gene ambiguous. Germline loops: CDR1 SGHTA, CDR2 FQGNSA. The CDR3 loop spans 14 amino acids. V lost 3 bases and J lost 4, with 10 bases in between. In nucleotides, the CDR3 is TGTGCCAGCAGCTTCCTCCCGACTTACAATGAGCAGTTCTTC. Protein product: CASSFLPTYNEQFF.

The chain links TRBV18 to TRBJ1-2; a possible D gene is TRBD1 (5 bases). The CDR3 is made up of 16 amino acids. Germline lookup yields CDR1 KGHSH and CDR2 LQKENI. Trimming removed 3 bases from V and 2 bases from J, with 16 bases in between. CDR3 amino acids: CASSPHRTTENYGYTF. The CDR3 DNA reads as TGTGCCAGCTCACCCCATCGGACAACCGAGAACTATGGCTACACCTTC.

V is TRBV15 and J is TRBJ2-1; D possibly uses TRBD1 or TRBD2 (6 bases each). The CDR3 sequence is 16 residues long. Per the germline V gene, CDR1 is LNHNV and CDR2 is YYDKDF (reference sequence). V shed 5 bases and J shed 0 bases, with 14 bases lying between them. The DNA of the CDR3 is TGTGCCACCAGCCGAGGAGGGGGGCCCTCCTACAATGAGCAGTTCTTC. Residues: CATSRGGGPSYNEQFF.

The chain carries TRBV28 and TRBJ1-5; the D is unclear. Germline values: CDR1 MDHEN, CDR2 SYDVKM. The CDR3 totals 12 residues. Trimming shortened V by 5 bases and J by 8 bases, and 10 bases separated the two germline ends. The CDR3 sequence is CASSPPAKPQHF. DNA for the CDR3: TGTGCCAGCAGTCCCCCAGCGAAGCCCCAGCATTTT.

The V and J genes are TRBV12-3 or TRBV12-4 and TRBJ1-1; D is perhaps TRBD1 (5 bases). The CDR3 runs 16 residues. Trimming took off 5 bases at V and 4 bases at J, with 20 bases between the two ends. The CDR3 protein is CASSLQGLSVGTEAFF. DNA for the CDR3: TGTGCCAGCAGTCTTCAGGGTTTGAGTGTAGGCACTGAAGCTTTCTTT.

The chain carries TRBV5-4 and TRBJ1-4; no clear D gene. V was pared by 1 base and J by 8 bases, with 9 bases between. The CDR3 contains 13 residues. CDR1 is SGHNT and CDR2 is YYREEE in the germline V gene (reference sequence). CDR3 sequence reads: CASSLKGGEKLFF. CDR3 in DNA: TGTGCCAGCAGCTTGAAGGGAGGGGAAAAACTGTTTTTT.

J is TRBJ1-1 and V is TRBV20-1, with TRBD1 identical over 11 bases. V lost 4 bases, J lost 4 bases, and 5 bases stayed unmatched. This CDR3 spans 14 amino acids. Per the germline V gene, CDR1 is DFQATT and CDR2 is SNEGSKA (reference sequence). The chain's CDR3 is CSATGQGAGTEAFF. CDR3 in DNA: TGCAGTGCTACCGGACAGGGGGCCGGCACTGAAGCTTTCTTT.

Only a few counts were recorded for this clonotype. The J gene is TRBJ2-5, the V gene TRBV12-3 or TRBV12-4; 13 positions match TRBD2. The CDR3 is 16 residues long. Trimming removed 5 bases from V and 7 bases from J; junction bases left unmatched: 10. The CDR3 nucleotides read TGTGCCAGCAGTCCGAGCGGACTAGCGGGGGCCGGGACCCAGTACTTC. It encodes CASSPSGLAGAGTQYF.

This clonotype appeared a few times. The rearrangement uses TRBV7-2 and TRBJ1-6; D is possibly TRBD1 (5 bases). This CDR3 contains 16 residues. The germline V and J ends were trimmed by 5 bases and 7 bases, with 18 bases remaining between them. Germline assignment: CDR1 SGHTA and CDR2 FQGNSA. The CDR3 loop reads CASSISGTPGNSPLHF. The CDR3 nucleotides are TGTGCCAGCAGCATTTCCGGGACGCCTGGAAATTCACCCCTCCACTTT.

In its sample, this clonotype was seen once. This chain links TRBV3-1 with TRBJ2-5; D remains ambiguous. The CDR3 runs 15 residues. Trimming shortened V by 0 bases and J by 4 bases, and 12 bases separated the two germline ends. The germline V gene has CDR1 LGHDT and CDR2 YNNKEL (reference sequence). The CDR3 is CASSQDPSTGETQYF. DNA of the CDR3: TGTGCCAGCAGCCAAGATCCGAGTACCGGAGAGACCCAGTACTTC.

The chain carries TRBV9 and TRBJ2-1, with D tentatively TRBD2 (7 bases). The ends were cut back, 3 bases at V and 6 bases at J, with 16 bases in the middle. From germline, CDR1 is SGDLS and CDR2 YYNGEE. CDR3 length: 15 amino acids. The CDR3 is CASSALAGAFNEQFF. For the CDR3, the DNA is TGTGCCAGCAGCGCCCTGGCGGGGGCCTTCAATGAGCAGTTCTTC.

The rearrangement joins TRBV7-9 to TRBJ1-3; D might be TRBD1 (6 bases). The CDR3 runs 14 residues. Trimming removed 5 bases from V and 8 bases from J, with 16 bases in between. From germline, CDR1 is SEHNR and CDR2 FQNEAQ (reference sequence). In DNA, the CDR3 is TGTGCCAGCAGCCTACAGGGTTCTGCCGACACCATATATTTT. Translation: CASSLQGSADTIYF.

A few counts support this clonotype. In DNA, the CDR3 is TGTGCCAGCAGCTCGGGGGTAGGTGCGGTCAACTATGGCTACACCTTC. Protein: CASSSGVGAVNYGYTF. The rearrangement links TRBV7-9 to TRBJ1-2, with D perhaps TRBD1 (5 bases). V was trimmed by 4 bases and J by 2 bases, leaving 17 bases between them. Germline-derived CDR1 and CDR2 are SEHNR and FQNEAQ (reference sequence). The length of the CDR3 is 16 residues.

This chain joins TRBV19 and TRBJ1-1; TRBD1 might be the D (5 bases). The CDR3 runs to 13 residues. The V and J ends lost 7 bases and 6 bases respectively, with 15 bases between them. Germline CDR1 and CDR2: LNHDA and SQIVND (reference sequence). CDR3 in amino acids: CASTLQVGAEAFF. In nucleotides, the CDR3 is TGTGCCAGTACCCTACAGGTGGGCGCTGAAGCTTTCTTT.

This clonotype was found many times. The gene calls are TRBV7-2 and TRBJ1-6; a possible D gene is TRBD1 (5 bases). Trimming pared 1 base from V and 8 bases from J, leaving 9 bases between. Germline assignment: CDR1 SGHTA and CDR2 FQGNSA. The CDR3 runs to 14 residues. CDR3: CASSLGAGYSPLHF. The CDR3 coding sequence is TGTGCCAGCAGCTTAGGGGCAGGGTATTCACCCCTCCACTTT.